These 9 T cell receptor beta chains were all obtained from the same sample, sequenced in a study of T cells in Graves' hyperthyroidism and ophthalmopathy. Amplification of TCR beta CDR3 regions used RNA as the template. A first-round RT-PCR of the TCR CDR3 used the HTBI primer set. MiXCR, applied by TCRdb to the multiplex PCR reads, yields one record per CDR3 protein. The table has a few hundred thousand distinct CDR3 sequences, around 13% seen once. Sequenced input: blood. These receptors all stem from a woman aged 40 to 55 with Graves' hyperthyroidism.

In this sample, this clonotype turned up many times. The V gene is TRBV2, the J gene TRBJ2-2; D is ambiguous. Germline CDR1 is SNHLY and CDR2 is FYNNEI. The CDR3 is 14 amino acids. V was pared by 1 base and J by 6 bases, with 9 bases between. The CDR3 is CASSEVVAAGELFF. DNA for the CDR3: TGTGCCAGCAGTGAAGTTGTGGCCGCCGGGGAGCTGTTTTTT.

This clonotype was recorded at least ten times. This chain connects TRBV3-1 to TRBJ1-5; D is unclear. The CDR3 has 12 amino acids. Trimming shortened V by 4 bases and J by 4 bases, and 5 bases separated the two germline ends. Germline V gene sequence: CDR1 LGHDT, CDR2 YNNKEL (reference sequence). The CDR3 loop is CASSLKNQPQHF. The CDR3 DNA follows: TGTGCCAGCAGCCTAAAGAATCAGCCCCAGCATTTT.

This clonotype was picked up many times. CDR3 sequence (DNA): TGCAGCGTTGGGTTTGCGGGAGGGTCCTACGAGCAGTACTTC. Its protein product is CSVGFAGGSYEQYF. This chain joins TRBV29-1 and TRBJ2-7; 9 nucleotides align to TRBD2. Germline values: CDR1 SQVTM, CDR2 ANQGSEA. CDR3 length: 14 residues. Unmatched junction bases numbered 5, after V lost 4 bases and J lost 1 base.

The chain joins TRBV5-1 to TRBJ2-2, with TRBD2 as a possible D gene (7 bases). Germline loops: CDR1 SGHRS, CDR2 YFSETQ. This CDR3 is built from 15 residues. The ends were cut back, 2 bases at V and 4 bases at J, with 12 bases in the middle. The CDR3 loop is CASSLLRGPTGELFF. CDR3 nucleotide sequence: TGCGCCAGCAGCTTATTGCGGGGGCCCACCGGGGAGCTGTTTTTT.

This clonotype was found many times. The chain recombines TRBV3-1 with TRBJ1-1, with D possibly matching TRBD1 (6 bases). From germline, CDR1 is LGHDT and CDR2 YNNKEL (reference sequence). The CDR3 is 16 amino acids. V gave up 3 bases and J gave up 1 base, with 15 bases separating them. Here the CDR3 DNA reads TGTGCCAGCAGCCATCCCTGGGGGGGCCGGAACACTGAAGCTTTCTTT. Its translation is CASSHPWGGRNTEAFF.

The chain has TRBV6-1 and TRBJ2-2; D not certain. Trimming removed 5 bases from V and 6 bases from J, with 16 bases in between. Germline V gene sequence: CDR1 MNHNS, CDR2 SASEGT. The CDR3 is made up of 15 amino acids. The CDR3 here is CASSRNVKDSGELFF. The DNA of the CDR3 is TGTGCCAGCAGTCGTAACGTTAAGGATTCCGGGGAGCTGTTTTTT.

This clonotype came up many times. The CDR3 here is CASSPRPGQGAGRSMNTEAFF. In DNA, the CDR3 is TGTGCCAGCAGTCCGAGACCGGGACAGGGGGCCGGAAGATCCATGAACACTGAAGCTTTCTTT. This chain links TRBV28 with TRBJ1-1; 12 bases fit TRBD1. The CDR3 consists of 21 residues. J was trimmed by 0 bases and V by 5 bases; bases with no gene match: 19. From germline, CDR1 is MDHEN and CDR2 SYDVKM. Variable domain in full (rest from reference TRBV28 and TRBJ1-1): DVKVTQSSRYLVKRTGEKVFLECVQDMDHENMFWYRQDPGLGLRLIYFSYDVKMKEKGDIPEGYSVSREKKERFSLILESASTNQTSMYLCASSPRPGQGAGRSMNTEAFFGQGTRLTVV.

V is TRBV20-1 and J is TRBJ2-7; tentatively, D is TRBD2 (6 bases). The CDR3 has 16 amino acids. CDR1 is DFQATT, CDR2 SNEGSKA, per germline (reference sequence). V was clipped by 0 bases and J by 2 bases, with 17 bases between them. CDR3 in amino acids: CSARDQAMGGTYEQYF. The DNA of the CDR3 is TGCAGTGCTAGAGATCAAGCGATGGGGGGAACCTACGAGCAGTACTTC.

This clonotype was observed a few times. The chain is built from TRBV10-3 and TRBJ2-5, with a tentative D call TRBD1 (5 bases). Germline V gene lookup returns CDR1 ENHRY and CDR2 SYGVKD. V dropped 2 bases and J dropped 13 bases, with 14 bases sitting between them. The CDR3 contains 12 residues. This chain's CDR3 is CAISEPDSFRYF. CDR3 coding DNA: TGTGCCATCAGTGAGCCCGACAGTTTTAGGTACTTC.